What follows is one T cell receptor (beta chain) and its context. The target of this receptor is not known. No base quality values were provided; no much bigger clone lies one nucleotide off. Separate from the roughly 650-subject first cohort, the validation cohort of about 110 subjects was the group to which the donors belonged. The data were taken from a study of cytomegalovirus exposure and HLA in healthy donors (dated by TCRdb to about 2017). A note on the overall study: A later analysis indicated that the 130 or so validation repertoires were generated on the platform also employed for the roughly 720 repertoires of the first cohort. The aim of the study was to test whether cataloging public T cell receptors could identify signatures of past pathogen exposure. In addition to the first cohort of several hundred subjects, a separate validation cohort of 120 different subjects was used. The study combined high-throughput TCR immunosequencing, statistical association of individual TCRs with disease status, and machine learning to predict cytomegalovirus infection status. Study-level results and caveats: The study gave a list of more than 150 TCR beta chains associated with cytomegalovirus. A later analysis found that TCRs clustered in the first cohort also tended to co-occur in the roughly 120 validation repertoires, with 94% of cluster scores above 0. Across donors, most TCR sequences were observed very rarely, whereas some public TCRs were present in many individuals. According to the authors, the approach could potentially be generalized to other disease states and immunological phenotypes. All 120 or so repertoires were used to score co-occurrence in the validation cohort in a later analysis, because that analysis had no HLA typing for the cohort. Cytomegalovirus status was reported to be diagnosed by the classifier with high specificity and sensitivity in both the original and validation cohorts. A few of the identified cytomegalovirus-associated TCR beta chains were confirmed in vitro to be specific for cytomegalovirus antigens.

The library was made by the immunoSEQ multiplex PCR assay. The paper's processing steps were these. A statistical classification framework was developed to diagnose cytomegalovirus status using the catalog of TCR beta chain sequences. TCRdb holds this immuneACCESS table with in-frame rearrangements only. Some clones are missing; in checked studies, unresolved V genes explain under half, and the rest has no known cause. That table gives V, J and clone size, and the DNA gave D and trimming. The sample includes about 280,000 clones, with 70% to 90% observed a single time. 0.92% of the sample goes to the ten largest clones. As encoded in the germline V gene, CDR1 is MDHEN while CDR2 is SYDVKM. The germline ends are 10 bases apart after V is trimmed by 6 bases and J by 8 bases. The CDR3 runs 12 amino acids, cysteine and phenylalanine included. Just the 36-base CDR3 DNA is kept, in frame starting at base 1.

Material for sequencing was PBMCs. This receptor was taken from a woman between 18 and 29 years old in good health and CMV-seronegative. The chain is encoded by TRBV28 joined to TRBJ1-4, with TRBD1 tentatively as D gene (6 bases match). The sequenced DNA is TGTGCCAGCAGGCAGGGGCAAGAAAAACTGTTTTTT. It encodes CASRQGQEKLFF. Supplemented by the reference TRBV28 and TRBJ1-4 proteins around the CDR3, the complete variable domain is DVKVTQSSRYLVKRTGEKVFLECVQDMDHENMFWYRQDPGLGLRLIYFSYDVKMKEKGDIPEGYSVSREKKERFSLILESASTNQTSMYLCASRQGQEKLFFGSGTQLSVL.